These 21 T cell receptor beta chains were sequenced from one sample in a study of T cell responses to AZD1222 COVID-19 vaccine. Using immunoSEQ multiplex PCR, the repertoire was profiled, and TCRdb retains in-frame clones only, with some absent. The sample gives over 100,000 clones, approximately 86% of which show up once; 3.3% is in the top ten. The source material was peripheral blood, sampled 28 days after the second dose of the MenACWY control vaccine. These receptors came from an adult who received the MenACWY meningococcal vaccine as a control.

This chain uses TRBV13 with TRBJ2-5, with 7 bases matching TRBD2. Germline lookup yields CDR1 PRHDT and CDR2 FYEKMQ (reference sequence). The V and J ends lost 5 bases and 0 bases, in that order; junction bases with no gene match: 9. The CDR3 extends over 16 amino acids. CDR3 sequence: CASSIQGGGDQETQYF. The CDR3 coding sequence is TGTGCCAGCAGCATCCAGGGTGGGGGGGACCAAGAGACCCAGTACTTC.

The V gene is TRBV19, the J gene TRBJ2-3; 11 bases are shared with TRBD2. The CDR3 is 16 amino acids. The V gene's germline CDR1 is LNHDA and CDR2 SQIVND (reference sequence). The trim removed 3 bases at V and 6 bases at J, leaving 8 bases unmatched. DNA of the CDR3: TGTGCCAGTAGTATGGGGCTAGCGGGGGGCAGTGATACGCAGTATTTT. Protein: CASSMGLAGGSDTQYF.

This chain links TRBV9 with TRBJ1-2, with a tentative D call TRBD1 (6 bases). The V end was cut by 4 bases, the J end by 4 bases, with 11 bases between. This CDR3 has 13 amino acids. Germline CDR1 and CDR2: SGDLS and YYNGEE. This chain's CDR3 is CASSLQGIYGYTF. The CDR3 nucleotides read TGTGCCAGCAGCTTACAGGGAATCTATGGCTACACCTTC.

V usage is TRBV7-8 and J usage is TRBJ1-6; a possible D gene is TRBD1 (5 bases). The CDR3 is 14 residues long. V lost 2 bases and J 10 bases, leaving 12 bases between the germline ends. From germline, CDR1 is SGHVS and CDR2 FQNEAQ. This chain's CDR3 is CASSLQGVGSPLHF. The DNA for the CDR3 is TGTGCCAGCAGCTTACAGGGAGTGGGCTCACCCCTCCACTTT.

The CDR3 sequence: CASSTGDTQYF. The CDR3 bases are TGTGCCAGCAGCACGGGAGATACGCAGTATTTT. The chain uses TRBV12-3 or TRBV12-4 and TRBJ2-3; D gene unclear. The CDR3 runs 11 residues. V dropped 6 bases and J dropped 5 bases, with 6 bases sitting between them.

The chain links TRBV2 to TRBJ1-5, with 10 bases fitting TRBD1. Germline values: CDR1 SNHLY, CDR2 FYNNEI. With V trimmed by 7 bases and J by 16 bases, 7 bases remained unmatched. The CDR3 is 11 residues long. The CDR3, as DNA: TGTGCCAGCACTCGACAGGGGGCATTACATTTT. This gives the protein CASTRQGALHF.

This chain connects TRBV5-1 to TRBJ2-3, with D perhaps matching TRBD1 or TRBD2 (6 bases each). The germline CDR1 and CDR2 sequences are SGHRS and YFSETQ. With 2 bases removed from V and 6 bases from J, the gap between germline ends came to 19 bases. The CDR3 runs to 16 residues. CDR3 amino acids: CASSFLPGGAKDTQYF. CDR3 DNA sequence: TGCGCCAGCAGCTTTCTTCCCGGGGGCGCGAAGGATACGCAGTATTTT.

This clone has just a few counts. The rearrangement joins TRBV29-1 to TRBJ2-5; 14 positions agree with TRBD2. CDR1 and CDR2 (germline): SQVTM, ANQGSEA. The CDR3 totals 16 residues. With 6 bases clipped from V and 7 bases from J, the junction kept 13 bases outside the gene matches. The CDR3 DNA reads TGCAGCGTCCCCGCGGCCGGACTAGCGGGGGGACGGACCCAGTACTTC. Amino acid sequence: CSVPAAGLAGGRTQYF.

This sequence joins TRBV2 and TRBJ2-3; D is uncertain. This CDR3 has 14 amino acids. Germline CDR1 reads SNHLY; CDR2 reads FYNNEI. The germline V and J ends were trimmed by 1 base and 4 bases, with 9 bases remaining between them. The CDR3 coding sequence is TGTGCCAGCAGTGAAGGGAACAAACCAGATACGCAGTATTTT. Translated: CASSEGNKPDTQYF. Supplemented by reference TRBV2 and TRBJ2-3, the full variable domain reads EPEVTQTPSHQVTQMGQEVILRCVPISNHLYFYWYRQILGQKVEFLVSFYNNEISEKSEIFDDQFSVERPDGSNFTLKIRSTKLEDSAMYFCASSEGNKPDTQYFGPGTRLTVL.

The genes are TRBV6-5 and TRBJ1-6; tentative D call: TRBD1 (5 bases). Trimming removed 7 bases at V and 12 bases at J, with 16 bases between. The CDR3 runs to 13 residues. From germline, CDR1 is MNHEY and CDR2 SVGAGI. In nucleotides, the CDR3 is TGTGCCAGCAATACGGGCAGGGAGGAACCCCTCCACTTT. Protein sequence: CASNTGREEPLHF.

The CDR3 reads CASSMGDRPRGMDEQYF. The CDR3 region has the DNA TGTGCCAGTAGTATGGGGGACAGGCCTCGGGGGATGGACGAGCAGTACTTC. The V call is TRBV19, the J call TRBJ2-7, with 8 bases that match TRBD1. Germline V gene lookup returns CDR1 LNHDA and CDR2 SQIVND (reference sequence). V lost 3 bases, J lost 5 bases, and 15 bases stayed unmatched. The CDR3 runs 17 residues.

Of note for this clone: One end of the junction does not line up with germline, which may come from a read error. This chain uses TRBV12-3 or TRBV12-4 with TRBJ2-4; D uncertain. This CDR3 has 13 residues. The CDR3: CASTPAARNIQYF. The CDR3 DNA sequence: TGTGCCAGCACTCCCGCAGCCAGAAACATTCAGTACTTC.

The chain recombines TRBV18 with TRBJ1-1; unclear D gene. Trimming pared 6 bases from V and 11 bases from J, leaving 22 bases between. This CDR3 is 14 amino acids long. Looked up from germline, CDR1 is KGHSH and CDR2 is LQKENI. CDR3 sequence (DNA): TGTGCCAGCTCCCCTCCGGGATCCTTAGAGGTGGCTTTCTTT. Translating it yields CASSPPGSLEVAFF.

CDR3: CASSSPRAAGEQFF. The CDR3 DNA reads TGTGCCAGCAGTTCCCCCCGGGCCGCGGGTGAGCAGTTCTTC. The V gene is TRBV6-5, the J gene TRBJ2-1; D possibly corresponds to TRBD2 (5 bases). Trimming took off 4 bases at V and 9 bases at J, with 16 bases between the two ends. Germline loops: CDR1 MNHEY, CDR2 SVGAGI. The CDR3 totals 14 residues.

This sequence joins TRBV19 and TRBJ1-1; no firm D call. The CDR3 consists of 13 residues. In germline, CDR1 is LNHDA, CDR2 SQIVND (reference sequence). V gave up 1 base and J gave up 6 bases, with 9 bases separating them. The CDR3 DNA reads TGTGCCAGTAGTATAGGAACTGGAGCTGAAGCTTTCTTT. Translation gives CASSIGTGAEAFF.

This chain links TRBV6-5 with TRBJ2-4; TRBD2 might be the D (5 bases). CDR1 and CDR2 (germline): MNHEY, SVGAGI. V lost 4 bases, J lost 0 bases, and 7 bases lay in between. CDR3 length equals 14 residues. The CDR3 DNA sequence: TGTGCCAGCAGTTCGGACTCAGCCAAAAACATTCAGTACTTC. Translated, it gives CASSSDSAKNIQYF.

This chain joins TRBV7-8 and TRBJ1-5; D is possibly TRBD1 (5 bases). This CDR3 contains 14 residues. In germline, CDR1 is SGHVS, CDR2 FQNEAQ. V was trimmed by 5 bases and J by 1 base, leaving 9 bases between them. The CDR3, as DNA: TGTGCCAGCAGCACCCGGGACAGCAATCAGCCCCAGCATTTT. Its translation is CASSTRDSNQPQHF.

The rearrangement joins TRBV5-5 to TRBJ1-1; D possibly corresponds to TRBD1 (6 bases). The V end lost 2 bases, the J end lost 1 base, and 9 bases lay between the germline ends. Germline lookup yields CDR1 SGHKS and CDR2 YYEKEE (reference sequence). The CDR3 is 14 amino acids. The CDR3 protein is CASSFRGPNTEAFF. CDR3 nucleotide sequence: TGTGCCAGCAGCTTCAGGGGTCCGAACACTGAAGCTTTCTTT.

The chain links TRBV5-1 to TRBJ1-4, with D uncertain. There are 15 residues in the CDR3. Germline-derived CDR1 and CDR2 are SGHRS and YFSETQ. V was pared by 2 bases and J by 4 bases, with 12 bases between. CDR3: CASSFYGQLNEKLFF. CDR3 DNA sequence: TGCGCCAGCAGCTTTTACGGGCAGCTTAATGAAAAACTGTTTTTT. Supplemented by reference TRBV5-1 and TRBJ1-4, the full variable domain reads KAGVTQTPRYLIKTRGQQVTLSCSPISGHRSVSWYQQTPGQGLQFLFEYFSETQRNKGNFPGRFSGRQFSNSRSEMNVSTLELGDSALYLCASSFYGQLNEKLFFGSGTQLSVL.

Notes on this clone: The sample contains more than one DNA sequence encoding this CDR3. The chain is built from TRBV7-2 and TRBJ1-3; TRBD1 aligns across 7 bases. With V trimmed by 6 bases and J by 0 bases, 2 bases remained unmatched. The CDR3 consists of 14 residues. Germline CDR1 SGHTA, CDR2 FQGNSA. CDR3 coding DNA: TGTGCCAGCAGTCGGGACAGCTCTGGAAACACCATATATTTT. Translated, it gives CASSRDSSGNTIYF.

V gene TRBV2 combines with J gene TRBJ2-7, with 11 bases lining up with TRBD1. Germline V CDR1 and CDR2: SNHLY, FYNNEI. J lost 2 bases, V lost 7 bases, and 4 bases had no gene match. The CDR3 runs 14 residues. The CDR3 DNA is TGTGCCAGCAAGGGACAGGGGGGAACCTACGAGCAGTACTTC. Its protein is CASKGQGGTYEQYF.